The clone carrying this T cell receptor (beta chain) was seen ten or more times. The CDR3 loop spans 16 amino acids. V lost 5 bases and J lost 3; bases outside the gene matches: 8. Calling Graves' hyperthyroidism stable meant ophthalmopathy did not progress within 18 months. Researchers took RNA transcripts and amplified the TCR beta CDR3 regions from them. When the TCR CDR3 underwent first-round RT-PCR, the HTBI primer set was used. TCRdb recomputed calls from the multiplex PCR reads with MiXCR, one row per CDR3 protein. This table has under 700,000 distinct CDR3 sequences, about a sixth appearing once. This sample was included in a study of T cells in Graves' hyperthyroidism and ophthalmopathy.

The rearrangement joins TRBV12-3 or TRBV12-4 to TRBJ1-5, with TRBD1 matching 9 bases. This receptor was taken from a woman in her late teens or twenties with Graves' hyperthyroidism. Sequencing was done on a sample of blood. The CDR3 loop reads CASSTSGTGSNQPQHF. CDR3 in DNA: TGTGCCAGCAGTACCAGCGGGACAGGGTCCAATCAGCCCCAGCATTTT.